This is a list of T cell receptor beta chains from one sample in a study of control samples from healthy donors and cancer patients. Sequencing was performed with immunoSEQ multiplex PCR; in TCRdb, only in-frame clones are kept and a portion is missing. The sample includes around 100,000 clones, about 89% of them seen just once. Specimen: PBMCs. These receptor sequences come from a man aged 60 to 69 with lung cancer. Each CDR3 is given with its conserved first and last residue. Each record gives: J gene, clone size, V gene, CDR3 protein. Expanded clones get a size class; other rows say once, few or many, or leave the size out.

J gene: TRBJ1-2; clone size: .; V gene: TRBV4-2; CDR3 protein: CASSPSDRDNYGYTF
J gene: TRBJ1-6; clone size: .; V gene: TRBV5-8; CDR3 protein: CASTPRGAANNSPLHF
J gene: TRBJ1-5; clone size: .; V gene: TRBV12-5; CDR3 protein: CASGLVADGLIYSNQPQHF
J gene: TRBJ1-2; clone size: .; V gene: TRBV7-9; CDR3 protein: CASSLSAAGAEGYTF
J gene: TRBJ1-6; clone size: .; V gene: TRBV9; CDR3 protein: CASSAGQGGNSPLHF
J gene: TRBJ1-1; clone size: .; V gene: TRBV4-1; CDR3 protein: CASSQDALNTEAFF
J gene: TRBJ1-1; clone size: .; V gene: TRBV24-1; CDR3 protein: CATSDLGTGGDTEAFF
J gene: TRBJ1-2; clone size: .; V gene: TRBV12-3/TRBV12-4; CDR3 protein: CASSLRLYGYTF
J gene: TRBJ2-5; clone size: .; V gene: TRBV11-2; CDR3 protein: CASSLGGTAGTQYF
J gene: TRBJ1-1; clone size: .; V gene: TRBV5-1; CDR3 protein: CASSPKTGDNTEAFF
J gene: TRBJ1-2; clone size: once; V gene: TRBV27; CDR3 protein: CASSQTQGSAYGYTF
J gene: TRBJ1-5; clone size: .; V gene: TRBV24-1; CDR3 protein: CATSDREASNQPQHF
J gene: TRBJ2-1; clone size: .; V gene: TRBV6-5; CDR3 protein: CASSREGGKYNEQFF
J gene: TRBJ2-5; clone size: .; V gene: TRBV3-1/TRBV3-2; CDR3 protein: CASGLVRGETQYF
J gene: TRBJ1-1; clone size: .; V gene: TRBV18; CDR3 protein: CASSPGQGTTEAFF
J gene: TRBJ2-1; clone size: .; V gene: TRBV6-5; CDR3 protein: CAIYGLQDEQFF
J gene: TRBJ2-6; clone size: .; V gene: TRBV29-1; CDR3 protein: CSVDPRGANVLTF
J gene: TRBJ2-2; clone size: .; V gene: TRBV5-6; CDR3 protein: CASSWDMGGELFF
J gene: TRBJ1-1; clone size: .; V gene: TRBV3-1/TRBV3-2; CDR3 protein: CASSQEDRTVPEAFF
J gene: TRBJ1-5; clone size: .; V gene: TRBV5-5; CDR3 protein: CASSLAWGNQPQHF
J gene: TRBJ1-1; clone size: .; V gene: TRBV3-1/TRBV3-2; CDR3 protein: CASSQGHLNTEAFF
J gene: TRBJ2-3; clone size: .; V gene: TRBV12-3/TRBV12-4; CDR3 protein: CASSSLRTAEQYF
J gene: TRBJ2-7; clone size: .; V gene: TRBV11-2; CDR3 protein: CASSSSGGDSYEQYF
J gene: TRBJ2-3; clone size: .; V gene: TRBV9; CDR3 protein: CASSVGDQTTTQYF
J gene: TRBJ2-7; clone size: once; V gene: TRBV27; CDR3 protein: CASSLRTGWTYEQYF
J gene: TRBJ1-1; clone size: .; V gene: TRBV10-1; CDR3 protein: CASSERTSNTEAFF
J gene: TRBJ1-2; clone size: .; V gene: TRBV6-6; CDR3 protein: CASSRSIFGGRGYGYTF
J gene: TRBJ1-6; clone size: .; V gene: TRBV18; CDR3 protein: CASSLGYGSSYNSPLHF
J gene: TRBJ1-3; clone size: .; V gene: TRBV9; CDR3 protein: CASSVAGQVSGNTIYF
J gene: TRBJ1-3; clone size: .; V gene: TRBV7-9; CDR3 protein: CASSSWGQAYSGNTIYF
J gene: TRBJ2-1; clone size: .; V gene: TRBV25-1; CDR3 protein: CASSEKRGVFSGIEQFF